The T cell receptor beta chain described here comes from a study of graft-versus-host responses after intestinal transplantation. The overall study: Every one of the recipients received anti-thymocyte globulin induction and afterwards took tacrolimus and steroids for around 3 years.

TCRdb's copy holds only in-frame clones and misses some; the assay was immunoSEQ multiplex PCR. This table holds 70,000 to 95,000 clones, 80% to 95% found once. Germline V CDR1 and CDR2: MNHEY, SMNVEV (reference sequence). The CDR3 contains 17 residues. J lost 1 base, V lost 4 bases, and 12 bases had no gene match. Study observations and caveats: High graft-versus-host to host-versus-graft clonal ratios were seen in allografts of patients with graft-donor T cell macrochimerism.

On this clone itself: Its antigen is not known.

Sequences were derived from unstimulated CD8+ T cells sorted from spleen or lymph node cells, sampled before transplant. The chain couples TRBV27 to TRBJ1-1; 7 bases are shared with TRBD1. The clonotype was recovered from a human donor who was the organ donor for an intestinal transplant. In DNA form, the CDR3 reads TGTGCCAGCAGTTACTCGAGGGGGCTCAGTAGGAACACTGAAGCTTTCTTT. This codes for CASSYSRGLSRNTEAFF.